This T cell receptor beta chain was captured in a study of blood T cells in healthy people across ages. Findings of the study overall: Estimates based on one million T cells were treated as lower bounds.

For this clonotype: Its antigen remains unknown.

Then a second PCR, running about 6 to 11 cycles, was carried out with a sample-barcoded 5' primer and a J-beta primer mix. TCRdb passed the 5' RACE reads through MiXCR, listing each CDR3 protein once. Of 800,000 to 950,000 distinct CDR3 sequences listed, roughly 34% are singletons. The CDR3 is 13 residues long. Trimming stripped 7 bases from V and 6 bases from J, with 13 bases between. The germline gives CDR1 MNHEY, CDR2 SVGEGT. The V gene is TRBV6-2 or TRBV6-3, the J gene TRBJ1-5, with D possibly being TRBD1 (5 bases). Sequencing input: blood. This clonotype was obtained from a young man in good health. In nucleotides, the CDR3 is TGTGCCAGCACCCTGTGGGGGGGTCAGCCCCAGCATTTT. Its protein is CASTLWGGQPQHF.